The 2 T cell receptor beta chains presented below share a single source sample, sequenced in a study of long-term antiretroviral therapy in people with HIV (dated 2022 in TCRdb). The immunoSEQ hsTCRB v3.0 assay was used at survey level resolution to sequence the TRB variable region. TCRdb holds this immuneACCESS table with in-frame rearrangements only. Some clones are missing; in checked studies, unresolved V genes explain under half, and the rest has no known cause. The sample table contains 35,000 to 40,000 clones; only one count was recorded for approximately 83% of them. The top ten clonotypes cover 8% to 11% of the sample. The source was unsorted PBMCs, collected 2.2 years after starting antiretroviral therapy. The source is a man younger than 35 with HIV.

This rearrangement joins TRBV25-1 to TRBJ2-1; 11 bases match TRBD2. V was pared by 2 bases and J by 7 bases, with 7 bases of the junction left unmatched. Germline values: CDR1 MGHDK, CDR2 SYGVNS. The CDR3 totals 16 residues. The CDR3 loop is CASSEKMIAGGNEQFF. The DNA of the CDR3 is TGTGCCAGCAGTGAAAAGATGATAGCGGGAGGGAATGAGCAGTTCTTC.

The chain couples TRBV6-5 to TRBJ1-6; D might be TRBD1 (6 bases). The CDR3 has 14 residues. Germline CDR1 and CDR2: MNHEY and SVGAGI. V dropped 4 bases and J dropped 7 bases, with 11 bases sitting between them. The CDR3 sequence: CASSFSQGNSPLHF. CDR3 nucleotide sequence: TGTGCCAGCAGTTTTTCACAGGGCAATTCACCCCTCCACTTT.